The next 19 T cell receptor beta chains were all read from a single sample in a study of blood T cell repertoires in COVID-19. Clones were sequenced by immunoSEQ multiplex PCR, and TCRdb holds only the in-frame ones, with some missing. The top ten clones hold less than 10% of a sample with around 190,000 clones, less than 90% of them seen once. The sample was peripheral blood. These receptors were taken from a woman aged 70-85 years with COVID-19, enrolled during active disease.

The V and J genes are TRBV19 and TRBJ2-7; 10 bases fit TRBD2. The trim removed 5 bases at V and 0 bases at J, leaving 4 bases unmatched. CDR3 size: 15 residues. Germline values: CDR1 LNHDA, CDR2 SQIVND (reference sequence). The CDR3 here is CASSLTSGYSYEQYF. The DNA of the CDR3 is TGTGCCAGTAGTCTGACTAGCGGGTACTCCTACGAGCAGTACTTC.

V is TRBV30 and J is TRBJ2-1; 7 bases fit TRBD1. After removal of 0 bases from V and 10 bases from J, the junction contained 3 bases not matched to a gene. Per the germline V gene, CDR1 is GTSNPN and CDR2 is SVGIG (reference sequence). The CDR3 runs to 12 residues. The CDR3 is CAWSVGGTEQFF. CDR3 in DNA: TGTGCCTGGAGTGTAGGGGGCACCGAGCAGTTCTTC.

This rearrangement joins TRBV19 to TRBJ2-3; 8 bases fit TRBD2. There are 15 residues in the CDR3. Unmatched junction bases numbered 5, after V lost 6 bases and J lost 0 bases. In germline, CDR1 is LNHDA, CDR2 SQIVND (reference sequence). CDR3 amino acids: CASRDPGGSTDTQYF. As DNA, the CDR3 is TGTGCCAGTAGGGACCCGGGAGGGAGCACAGATACGCAGTATTTT.

The chain links TRBV14 to TRBJ1-1; unclear D gene. Germline V gene lookup returns CDR1 SGHDN and CDR2 FVKESK. V was clipped by 0 bases and J by 1 base, with 12 bases between them. The CDR3 sequence is 16 residues long. CDR3 sequence: CASSQDIYAGNTEAFF. In DNA, the CDR3 is TGTGCCAGCAGCCAAGATATATACGCAGGGAACACTGAAGCTTTCTTT.

This chain joins TRBV7-2 and TRBJ2-2; the D gene is possibly TRBD2 (5 bases). The CDR3 runs to 13 residues. The ends were cut back, 3 bases at V and 7 bases at J, with 9 bases in the middle. Germline CDR1 and CDR2: SGHTA and FQGNSA. CDR3 DNA: TGTGCCAGCAGCTTGGCGAGGGTCGGGGAGCTGTTTTTT. This encodes CASSLARVGELFF.

The chain is built from TRBV24-1 and TRBJ2-7, with D tentatively TRBD1 (6 bases). V dropped 3 bases and J dropped 6 bases, with 14 bases sitting between them. Per the germline V gene, CDR1 is KGHDR and CDR2 is SFDVKD. The length of the CDR3 is 14 residues. Here the CDR3 reads CATSDTGKLGEQYF. In DNA, the CDR3 is TGTGCCACCAGTGATACAGGGAAACTTGGCGAGCAGTACTTC.

The chain recombines TRBV27 with TRBJ1-6, with 8 positions matching TRBD1. Germline CDR1 reads MNHEY; CDR2 reads SMNVEV (reference sequence). The CDR3 loop spans 19 amino acids. The junction had 19 bases not matched to a gene; V was cut back by 6 bases and J by 6 bases. CDR3 coding DNA: TGTGCCAGCAGACTCGGACAGGGTCTTGTGACCCCCGTTAATTCACCCCTCCACTTT. It codes for CASRLGQGLVTPVNSPLHF.

For the CDR3, the DNA is TGTGCCAGCAGCTTAGTCTACCGGAGTCCGTCCTACAATGAGCAGTTCTTC. Its protein is CASSLVYRSPSYNEQFF. The chain combines TRBV11-2 with TRBJ2-1; D remains ambiguous. The germline V gene encodes CDR1 SGHAT and CDR2 FQNNGV. V lost 1 base, J lost 1 base, and 14 bases lay in between. CDR3 length equals 17 residues.

CDR3 sequence: CASGVAGFTDTQYF. CDR3 nucleotides: TGTGCCAGCGGCGTAGCGGGATTCACAGATACGCAGTATTTT. V usage is TRBV28 and J usage is TRBJ2-3, with TRBD2 matching 8 bases. The germline V gene encodes CDR1 MDHEN and CDR2 SYDVKM. The V and J ends lost 8 bases and 2 bases, in that order; junction bases with no gene match: 6. The CDR3 has 14 residues.

The chain couples TRBV5-4 to TRBJ2-5, with TRBD1 identical over 7 bases. This CDR3 region has 15 residues. The germline gives CDR1 SGHNT, CDR2 YYREEE (reference sequence). J was trimmed by 2 bases and V by 4 bases; bases with no gene match: 8. In DNA, the CDR3 is TGTGCCAGCAGCAAACGACAGGGATCGCAAGAGACCCAGTACTTC. Its translation is CASSKRQGSQETQYF.

The chain joins TRBV28 to TRBJ2-1, with 8 positions matching TRBD2. The length of the CDR3 is 16 residues. V lost 5 bases and J lost 6; bases outside the gene matches: 12. Germline-derived CDR1 and CDR2 are MDHEN and SYDVKM. The CDR3 here is CASSLMMAGGTNEQFF. Written as DNA, the CDR3 is TGTGCCAGCAGTCTTATGATGGCGGGAGGAACCAATGAGCAGTTCTTC.

This chain links TRBV24-1 with TRBJ2-2; maybe TRBD1 (6 bases). This CDR3 spans 17 amino acids. Trimming took 1 base from V and 4 from J, leaving 15 bases between them. Germline V lookup: CDR1 KGHDR, CDR2 SFDVKD. This CDR3 is CATSDLKGQGLTGELFF. CDR3 DNA sequence: TGTGCCACCAGTGATTTAAAGGGGCAGGGGCTCACCGGGGAGCTGTTTTTT.

The J gene is TRBJ1-2, the V gene TRBV3-1 (or the pseudogene TRBV3-2); no firm D call. Trimming shortened V by 2 bases and J by 1 base, and 17 bases separated the two germline ends. The CDR3 runs to 17 residues. Germline lookup yields CDR1 LGHDT and CDR2 YNNKEL (reference sequence). The chain's CDR3 is CASSQRQQPSINYGYTF. The CDR3 DNA follows: TGTGCCAGCAGCCAACGACAACAGCCATCCATTAACTATGGCTACACCTTC.

J is TRBJ2-1 and V is TRBV18; 8 bases are shared with TRBD2. The V gene's germline CDR1 is KGHSH and CDR2 LQKENI. This CDR3 is 14 amino acids long. With 4 bases clipped from V and 12 bases from J, the junction kept 11 bases outside the gene matches. CDR3 residues: CASSQVAGRLRQFF. In nucleotides, the CDR3 is TGTGCCAGCTCACAGGTAGCGGGAAGACTCAGGCAGTTCTTC. Using reference TRBV18 and TRBJ2-1 for the parts outside the CDR3, the full variable domain is NAGVMQNPRHLVRRRGQEARLRCSPMKGHSHVYWYRQLPEEGLKFMVYLQKENIIDESGMPKERFSAEFPKEGPSILRIQQVVRGDSAAYFCASSQVAGRLRQFFGPGTRLTVL.

V and J are TRBV5-4 and TRBJ2-5, with 14 bases matching TRBD2. With V trimmed by 4 bases and J by 5 bases, 16 bases remained unmatched. In germline, CDR1 is SGHNT, CDR2 YYREEE (reference sequence). The CDR3 is 19 amino acids. The CDR3 here is CASSPGVGTSGRSSETQYF. In DNA, the CDR3 is TGTGCCAGCAGCCCCGGGGTCGGGACTAGCGGGAGATCATCGGAGACCCAGTACTTC.

V and J are TRBV19 and TRBJ1-1, with a weak D call TRBD1 (6 bases). Germline CDR1 is LNHDA and CDR2 is SQIVND (reference sequence). Trimming removed 3 bases at V and 4 bases at J, with 12 bases between. This CDR3 spans 14 amino acids. The CDR3 here is CASSIAARGTEAFF. The CDR3 DNA is TGTGCCAGTAGTATTGCTGCCAGGGGCACTGAAGCTTTCTTT.

The CDR3 bases are TGTGCCAGCAGTTTATGGGACAGGCTCTACGAGCAGTACTTC. It is translated as CASSLWDRLYEQYF. The rearrangement links TRBV28 to TRBJ2-7; 7 bases are a match to TRBD1. From germline, CDR1 is MDHEN and CDR2 SYDVKM. V lost 0 bases, J lost 3 bases, and 2 bases stayed unmatched. CDR3 size: 14 residues.

The CDR3 protein is CASSPLEGAKANEKLFF. CDR3 nucleotides: TGTGCCAGCTCACCCCTCGAGGGGGCGAAGGCTAATGAAAAACTGTTTTTT. The genes are TRBV18 and TRBJ1-4, with 7 bases identical to TRBD1. V shed 3 bases and J 3 bases; nucleotides not matched to a gene: 10. The germline V gene encodes CDR1 KGHSH and CDR2 LQKENI. This CDR3 has 17 residues.

The chain is built from TRBV28 and TRBJ1-2; TRBD1 agrees at 7 bases. CDR1 and CDR2 (germline): MDHEN, SYDVKM. The ends lost 6 bases at V and 8 bases at J; junction bases unmatched: 6. This CDR3 is 12 amino acids long. The CDR3 DNA reads TGTGCCAGCAGAGGGGGCCCGGAGGGCTACACCTTC. It codes for CASRGGPEGYTF.